The clone carrying this T cell receptor beta chain was detected a few times. Its antigen is unknown. This entry is derived from a study of T cell repertoires in cytomegalovirus infection. Notes on the study in general: There were HLA-C-restricted CMV-specific TCR beta clonotypes dominating the ex vivo response.

TCRdb called the reads again in MiXCR, with one record for every CDR3 protein. The sample contains around 43,000 distinct CDR3 sequences, 20% of which appear only once. Germline V CDR1 and CDR2: MGHRA, YSYEKL. This CDR3 is built from 18 residues. The germline V and J ends were trimmed by 1 base and 8 bases, with 23 bases remaining between them. This receptor was obtained from a human donor in good health (CMV status not recorded). Some clones in this sample may be carry-over from other donors' samples. Sequenced input: PBMCs, sequenced either directly or after in vitro stimulation (not recorded which). The chain carries TRBV4-1 and TRBJ2-2; TRBD1 is a possible D gene (7 bases). The CDR3 spells CASSQAPGGRPFSGELFF. CDR3 DNA sequence: TGCGCCAGCAGCCAAGCGCCAGGGGGGAGGCCCTTTAGTGGGGAGCTGTTTTTT.